This TCR beta chain was sequenced for a study of regulatory T cells in long-lasting Graves disease. Study-level points and caveats: Favoring TRBV28, TRBJ1-2 and TRBJ2-5 was a feature seen in persistent disease. New patients shared about a thousand public clonotypes, fewer than the roughly 2,700 shared by persistent patients. Newly diagnosed Graves' patients exceeded persistent ones in TCR diversity.

The CDR3 contains 13 residues. V trimming: 6 bases; J trimming: 7 bases; junction bases outside the gene matches: 5. Germline loops: CDR1 ENHRY, CDR2 SYGVKD. Arm-PCR of CDR3 regions with iRepertoire HTBI primers generated TCR beta libraries. TCRdb processed the multiplex PCR reads anew with MiXCR; each CDR3 protein has one entry. The data contain roughly 500,000 distinct CDR3 sequences, approximately 13% of them singletons. This clonotype was found many times. Its antigen remains unidentified. Time point in this sample: newly diagnosed GD, antithyroid drugs for less than 3 months. PBMCs provided the RNA from which the TCR library was made. These data also formed part of another study, on T cells in Graves' hyperthyroidism and ophthalmopathy. As that report states: Clinical symptoms, serum thyroxine and TRAb, thyroid ultrasound and orbital computed tomography together formed the diagnostic basis.

The rearrangement uses TRBV10-3 and TRBJ1-2, with 10 nucleotides matching TRBD1. The specimen comprised peripheral blood mononuclear cells (PBMCs), sampled at new diagnosis, from a patient treated with antithyroid drugs. This clonotype was sampled from a man aged 25-45 years with Graves disease. CDR3 loop: CAIRETGGSGYTF. The CDR3 nucleotides read TGTGCCATCAGGGAGACAGGGGGCTCTGGCTACACCTTC.